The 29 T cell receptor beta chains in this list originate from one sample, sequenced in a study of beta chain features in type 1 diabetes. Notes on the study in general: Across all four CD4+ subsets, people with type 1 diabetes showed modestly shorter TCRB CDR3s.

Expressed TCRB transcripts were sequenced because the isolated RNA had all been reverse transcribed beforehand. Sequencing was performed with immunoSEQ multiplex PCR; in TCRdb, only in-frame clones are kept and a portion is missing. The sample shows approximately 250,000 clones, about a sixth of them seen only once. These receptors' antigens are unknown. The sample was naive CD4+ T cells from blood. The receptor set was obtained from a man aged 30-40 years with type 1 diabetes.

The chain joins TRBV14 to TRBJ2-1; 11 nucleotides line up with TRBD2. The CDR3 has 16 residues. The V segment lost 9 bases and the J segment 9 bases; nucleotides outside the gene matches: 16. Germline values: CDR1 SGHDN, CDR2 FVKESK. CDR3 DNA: TGTGCCAGTGGAATGACTAGCGGGATGCTTGGGGGTGAGCAGTTCTTC. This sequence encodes CASGMTSGMLGGEQFF.

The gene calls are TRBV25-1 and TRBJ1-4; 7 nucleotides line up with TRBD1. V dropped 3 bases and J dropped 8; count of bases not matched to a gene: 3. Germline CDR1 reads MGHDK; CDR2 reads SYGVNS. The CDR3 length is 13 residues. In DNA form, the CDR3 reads TGTGCCAGCAGTGAGACAGGGAGAGAAAAACTGTTTTTT. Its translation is CASSETGREKLFF.

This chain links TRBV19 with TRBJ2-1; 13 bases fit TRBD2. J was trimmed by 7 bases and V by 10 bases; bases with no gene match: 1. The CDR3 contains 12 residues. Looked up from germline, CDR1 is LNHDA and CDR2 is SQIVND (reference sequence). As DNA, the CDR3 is TGTGCCACGGGACTAGCGGGGAATGAGCAGTTCTTC. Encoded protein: CATGLAGNEQFF.

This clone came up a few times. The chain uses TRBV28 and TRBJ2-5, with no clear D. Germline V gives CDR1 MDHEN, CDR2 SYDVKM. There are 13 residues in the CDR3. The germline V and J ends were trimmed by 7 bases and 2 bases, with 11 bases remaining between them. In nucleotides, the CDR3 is TGTGCCAGCACCTTGGGCACTCAAGAGACCCAGTACTTC. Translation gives CASTLGTQETQYF.

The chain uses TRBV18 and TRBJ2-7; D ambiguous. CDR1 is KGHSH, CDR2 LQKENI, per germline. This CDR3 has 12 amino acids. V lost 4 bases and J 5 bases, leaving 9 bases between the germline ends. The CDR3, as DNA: TGTGCCAGCTCACGAGGTACGGACGAGCAGTACTTC. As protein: CASSRGTDEQYF.

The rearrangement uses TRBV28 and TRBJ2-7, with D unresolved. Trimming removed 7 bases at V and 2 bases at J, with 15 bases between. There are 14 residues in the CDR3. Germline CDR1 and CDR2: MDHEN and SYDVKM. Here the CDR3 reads CASKSPGLTYEQYF. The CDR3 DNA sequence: TGTGCCAGCAAGTCGCCAGGCCTAACCTACGAGCAGTACTTC.

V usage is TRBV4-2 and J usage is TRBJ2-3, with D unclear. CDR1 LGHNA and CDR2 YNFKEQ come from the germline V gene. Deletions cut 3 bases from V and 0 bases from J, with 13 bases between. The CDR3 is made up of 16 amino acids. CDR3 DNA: TGTGCCAGCAGCCAGGGTAACTCTAGAAGCACAGATACGCAGTATTTT. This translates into CASSQGNSRSTDTQYF.

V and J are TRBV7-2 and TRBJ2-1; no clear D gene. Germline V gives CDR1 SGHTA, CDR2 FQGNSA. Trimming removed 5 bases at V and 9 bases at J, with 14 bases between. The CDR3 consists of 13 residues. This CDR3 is CASSPAPRSEQFF. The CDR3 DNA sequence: TGTGCCAGCAGCCCCGCCCCGAGGAGTGAGCAGTTCTTC.

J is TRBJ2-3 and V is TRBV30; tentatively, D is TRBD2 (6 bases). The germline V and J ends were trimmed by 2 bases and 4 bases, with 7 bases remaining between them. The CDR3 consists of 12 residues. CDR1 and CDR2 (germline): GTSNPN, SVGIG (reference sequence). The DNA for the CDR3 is TGTGCCTGGAGTAGGAGGGCAGATACGCAGTATTTT. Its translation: CAWSRRADTQYF. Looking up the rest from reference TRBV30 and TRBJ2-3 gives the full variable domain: SQTIHQWPATLVQPVGSPLSLECTVEGTSNPNLYWYRQAAGRGLQLLFYSVGIGQISSEVPQNLSASRPQDRQFILSSKKLLLSDSGFYLCAWSRRADTQYFGPGTRLTVL.

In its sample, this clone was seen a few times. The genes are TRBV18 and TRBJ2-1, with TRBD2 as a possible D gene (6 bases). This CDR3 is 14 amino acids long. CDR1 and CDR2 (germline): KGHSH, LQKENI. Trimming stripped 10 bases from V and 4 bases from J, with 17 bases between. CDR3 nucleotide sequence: TGTGCCATCCCGATCGGGAGTGTTTACAATGAGCAGTTCTTC. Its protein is CAIPIGSVYNEQFF.

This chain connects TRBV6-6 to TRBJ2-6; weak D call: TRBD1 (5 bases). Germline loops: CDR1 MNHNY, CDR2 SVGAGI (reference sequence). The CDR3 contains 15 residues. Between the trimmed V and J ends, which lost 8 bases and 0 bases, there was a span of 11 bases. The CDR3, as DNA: TGTGCCAGCGCACGACAGCTCTCTGGGGCCAACGTCCTGACTTTC. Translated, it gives CASARQLSGANVLTF.

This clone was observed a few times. The CDR3 DNA reads as TGTGCCACCAGCAGACCGGCGCGAGAGCTCTATAGCAATCAGCCCCAGCATTTT. This encodes CATSRPARELYSNQPQHF. The genes are TRBV15 and TRBJ1-5; D is undetermined. V shed 2 bases and J shed 0 bases, with 17 bases lying between them. The CDR3 contains 18 residues. Germline CDR1 is LNHNV and CDR2 is YYDKDF (reference sequence).

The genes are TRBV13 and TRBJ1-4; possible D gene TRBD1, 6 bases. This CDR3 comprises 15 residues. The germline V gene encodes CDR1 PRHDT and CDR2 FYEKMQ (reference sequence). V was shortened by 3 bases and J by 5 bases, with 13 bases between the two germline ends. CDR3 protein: CASSFRGKFNEKLFF. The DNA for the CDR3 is TGTGCCAGCAGCTTCAGGGGAAAATTCAATGAAAAACTGTTTTTT.

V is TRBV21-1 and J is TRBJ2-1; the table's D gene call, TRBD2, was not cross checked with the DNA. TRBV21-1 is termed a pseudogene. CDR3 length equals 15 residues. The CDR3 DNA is TGTGCCAGCAGCAGACTCGTAAACTCCTACAATGAGCAGTTCTTC. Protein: CASSRLVNSYNEQFF.

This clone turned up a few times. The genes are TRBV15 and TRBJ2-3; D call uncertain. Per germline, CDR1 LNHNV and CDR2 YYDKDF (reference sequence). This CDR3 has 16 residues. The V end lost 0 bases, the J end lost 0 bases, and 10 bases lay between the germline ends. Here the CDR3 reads CATSRDRAPSTDTQYF. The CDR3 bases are TGTGCCACCAGCAGAGATCGGGCACCGAGCACAGATACGCAGTATTTT.

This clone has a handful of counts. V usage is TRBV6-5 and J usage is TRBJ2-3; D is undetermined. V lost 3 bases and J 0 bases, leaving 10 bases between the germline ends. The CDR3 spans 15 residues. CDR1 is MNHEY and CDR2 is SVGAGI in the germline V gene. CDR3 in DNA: TGTGCCAGCAGTTATTCAGAGTCTAGCACAGATACGCAGTATTTT. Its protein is CASSYSESSTDTQYF.

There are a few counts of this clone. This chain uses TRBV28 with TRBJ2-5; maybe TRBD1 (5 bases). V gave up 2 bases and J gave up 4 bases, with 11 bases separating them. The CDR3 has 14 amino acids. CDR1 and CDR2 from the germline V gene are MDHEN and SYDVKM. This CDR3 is CASSLAGIGETQYF. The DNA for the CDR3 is TGTGCCAGCAGTTTAGCAGGGATCGGAGAGACCCAGTACTTC.

For the CDR3, the DNA is TGCAGCGTTGAAGGCGGCTCCCTTTCCTACAATGAGCAGTTCTTC. Protein sequence: CSVEGGSLSYNEQFF. The chain employs TRBV29-1 and TRBJ2-1, with no clear D. Germline-derived CDR1 and CDR2 are SQVTM and ANQGSEA. V was trimmed by 1 base and J by 1 base, leaving 11 bases between them. The CDR3 contains 15 residues.

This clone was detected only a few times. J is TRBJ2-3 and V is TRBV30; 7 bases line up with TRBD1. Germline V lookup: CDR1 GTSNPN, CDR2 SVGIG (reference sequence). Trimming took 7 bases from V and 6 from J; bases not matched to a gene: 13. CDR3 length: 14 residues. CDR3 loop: CALSTGNGGDTQYF. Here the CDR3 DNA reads TGTGCCTTATCGACAGGGAACGGTGGGGATACGCAGTATTTT.

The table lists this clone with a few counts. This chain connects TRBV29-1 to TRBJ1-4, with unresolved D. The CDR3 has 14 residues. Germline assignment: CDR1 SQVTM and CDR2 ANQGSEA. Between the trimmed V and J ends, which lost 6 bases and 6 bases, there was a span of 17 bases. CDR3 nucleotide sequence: TGCAGCGTCCTTAAAGCTGGAGAAGATGAAAAACTGTTTTTT. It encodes CSVLKAGEDEKLFF.

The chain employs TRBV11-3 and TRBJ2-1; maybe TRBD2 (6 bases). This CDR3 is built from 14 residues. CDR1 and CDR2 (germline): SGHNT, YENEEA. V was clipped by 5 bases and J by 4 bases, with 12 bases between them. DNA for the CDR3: TGTGCCAGCAGCACCGGGGGAGGTTACAATGAGCAGTTCTTC. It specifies CASSTGGGYNEQFF.

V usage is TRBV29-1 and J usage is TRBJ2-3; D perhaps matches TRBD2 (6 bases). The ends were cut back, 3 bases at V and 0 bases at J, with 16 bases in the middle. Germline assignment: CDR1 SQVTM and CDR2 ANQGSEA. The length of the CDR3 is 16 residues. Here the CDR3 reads CSVEGGGRISTDTQYF. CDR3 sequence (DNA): TGCAGCGTTGAGGGGGGAGGAAGGATCAGCACAGATACGCAGTATTTT.

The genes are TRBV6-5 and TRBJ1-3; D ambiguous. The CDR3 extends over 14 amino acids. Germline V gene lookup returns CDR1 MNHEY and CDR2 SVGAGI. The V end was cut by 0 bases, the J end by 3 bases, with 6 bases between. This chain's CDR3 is CASSYSGRGNTIYF. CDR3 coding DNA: TGTGCCAGCAGTTACTCAGGGCGTGGAAACACCATATATTTT.

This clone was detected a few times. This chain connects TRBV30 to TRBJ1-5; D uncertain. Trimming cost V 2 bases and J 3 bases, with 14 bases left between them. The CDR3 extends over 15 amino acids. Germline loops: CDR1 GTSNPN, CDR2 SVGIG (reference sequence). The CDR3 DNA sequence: TGTGCCTGGAGTCCCCGCCGAGACCTCAATCAGCCCCAGCATTTT. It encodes CAWSPRRDLNQPQHF.

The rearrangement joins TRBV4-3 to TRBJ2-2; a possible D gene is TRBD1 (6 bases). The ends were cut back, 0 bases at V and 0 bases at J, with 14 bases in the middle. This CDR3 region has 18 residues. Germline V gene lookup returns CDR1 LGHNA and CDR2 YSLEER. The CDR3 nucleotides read TGCGCCAGCAGCCAAGATGGGAACAGGACAGCGAACACCGGGGAGCTGTTTTTT. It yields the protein CASSQDGNRTANTGELFF.

In DNA, the CDR3 is TGCGCCAGCAGCAAAGCGGACAGGGGGTCCTACGAGCAGTACTTC. Its translation: CASSKADRGSYEQYF. The chain couples TRBV4-3 to TRBJ2-7; TRBD1 matches 10 bases. Germline CDR1 reads LGHNA; CDR2 reads YSLEER. V lost 5 bases and J lost 1; bases outside the gene matches: 5. The CDR3 is 15 residues long.

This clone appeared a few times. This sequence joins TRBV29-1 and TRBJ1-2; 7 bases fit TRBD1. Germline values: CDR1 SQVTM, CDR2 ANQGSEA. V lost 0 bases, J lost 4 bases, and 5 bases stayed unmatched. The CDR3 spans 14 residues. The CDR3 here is CSVEDLEGAYGYTF. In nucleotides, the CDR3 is TGCAGCGTTGAAGATTTGGAGGGGGCCTATGGCTACACCTTC.

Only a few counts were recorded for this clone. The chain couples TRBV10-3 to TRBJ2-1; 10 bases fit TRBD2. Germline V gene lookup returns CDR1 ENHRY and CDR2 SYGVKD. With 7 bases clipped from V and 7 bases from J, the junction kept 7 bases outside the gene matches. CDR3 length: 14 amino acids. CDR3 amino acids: CAINPGLALNEQFF. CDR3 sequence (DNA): TGTGCCATCAACCCGGGACTAGCGTTAAATGAGCAGTTCTTC.

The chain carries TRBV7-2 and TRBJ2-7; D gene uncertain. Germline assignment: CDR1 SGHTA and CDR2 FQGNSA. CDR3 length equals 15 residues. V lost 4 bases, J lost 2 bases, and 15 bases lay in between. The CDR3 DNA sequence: TGTGCCAGCAGCTACACCTACCGGTCCGCCTACGAGCAGTACTTC. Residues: CASSYTYRSAYEQYF. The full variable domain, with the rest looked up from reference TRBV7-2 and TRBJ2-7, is GAGVSQSPSNKVTEKGKDVELRCDPISGHTALYWYRQSLGQGLEFLIYFQGNSAPDKSGLPSDRFSAERTGGSVSTLTIQRTQQEDSAVYLCASSYTYRSAYEQYFGPGTRLTVT.